The 20 T cell receptor beta chains in this list originate from one sample, sequenced in a study of OX40 agonist ivuxolimab in advanced cancers. Sequenced by immunoSEQ multiplex PCR; TCRdb stores in-frame clones only, minus some. The sample lists approximately 82,000 clones, roughly 92% occurring once. The sequencing here drew on CD4+ or CD8+ T cells sorted from blood, taken in a trial of the OX40 agonist ivuxolimab. Receptor source: an adult with an advanced solid tumor such as melanoma, head and neck, liver or kidney cancer.

J is TRBJ1-2 and V is TRBV29-1; no reliable D call. Deletions cut 3 bases from V and 2 bases from J, with 13 bases between. The germline CDR1 and CDR2 sequences are SQVTM and ANQGSEA. The CDR3 extends over 14 amino acids. The CDR3 reads CSVDGSGSNYGYTF. Written as DNA, the CDR3 is TGCAGCGTTGATGGTTCAGGATCGAACTATGGCTACACCTTC.

The chain links TRBV27 to TRBJ1-5, with D perhaps TRBD1 (6 bases). CDR3 length equals 13 residues. The V end was cut by 3 bases, the J end by 4 bases, with 7 bases between. The germline V gene encodes CDR1 MNHEY and CDR2 SMNVEV (reference sequence). DNA of the CDR3: TGTGCCAGCAGTTTCACAGGGAATCAGCCCCAGCATTTT. Its translation is CASSFTGNQPQHF.

The genes are TRBV5-5 and TRBJ2-3, with D hard to call. The germline V gene encodes CDR1 SGHKS and CDR2 YYEKEE (reference sequence). This CDR3 is built from 13 residues. Trimming stripped 2 bases from V and 5 bases from J, with 9 bases between. The CDR3 reads CASSFLQRDTQYF. In nucleotides, the CDR3 is TGTGCCAGCAGCTTCTTACAGAGAGATACGCAGTATTTT.

The rearrangement uses TRBV6-4 and TRBJ2-1; possibly TRBD1 for D (5 bases). The CDR3 consists of 13 residues. The V end lost 0 bases, the J end lost 9 bases, and 9 bases lay between the germline ends. Germline V gene lookup returns CDR1 MRHNA and CDR2 SNTAGT. The CDR3 spells CASSDSWGGEQFF. The CDR3 DNA sequence: TGTGCCAGCAGTGACTCGTGGGGCGGTGAGCAGTTCTTC.

This clone was found once. The chain is built from TRBV6-1 and TRBJ2-7; possibly TRBD1 for D (5 bases). The germline CDR1 and CDR2 sequences are MNHNS and SASEGT. This CDR3 is built from 12 residues. Trimming pared 6 bases from V and 3 bases from J, leaving 9 bases between. The CDR3 sequence: CASSERGYEQYF. Here the CDR3 DNA reads TGTGCCAGCAGCGAAAGGGGCTACGAGCAGTACTTC.

Comments on this clone: The junction does not match germline at one end; this may be a read error. The chain combines TRBV2 with TRBJ2-7, with 9 bases lining up with TRBD1. Germline CDR1 is SNHLY and CDR2 is FYNNEI. The CDR3 spans 13 residues. CDR3 DNA sequence: TGTGCCAGCCGGACAGGGGATGTGAGGGGCAGTCACTTC. It translates to CASRTGDVRGSHF. The full variable domain, with the rest looked up from reference TRBV2 and TRBJ2-7, is EPEVTQTPSHQVTQMGQEVILRCVPISNHLYFYWYRQILGQKVEFLVSFYNNEISEKSEIFDDQFSVERPDGSNFTLKIRSTKLEDSAMYFCASRTGDVRGSHFGPGTRLTVT.

V and J are TRBV20-1 and TRBJ2-1; weak D call: TRBD1 (6 bases). Trimming shortened V by 3 bases and J by 13 bases, and 10 bases separated the two germline ends. The germline CDR1 and CDR2 sequences are DFQATT and SNEGSKA (reference sequence). This CDR3 is built from 10 residues. The CDR3 loop reads CSARDSLQFF. For the CDR3, the DNA is TGCAGTGCTAGGGACAGTTTACAGTTCTTC.

V is TRBV5-1 and J is TRBJ1-4; tentative D call: TRBD1 (6 bases). Trimming left V 5 bases short and J 3 bases short, with 14 bases between. The CDR3 spans 15 residues. The germline gives CDR1 SGHRS, CDR2 YFSETQ. CDR3 DNA sequence: TGCGCCAGCAGTCCCTCGGGGGCGGCTAATGAAAAACTGTTTTTT. Residues: CASSPSGAANEKLFF.

V usage is TRBV5-5 and J usage is TRBJ1-2, with 8 nucleotides matching TRBD1. J was trimmed by 7 bases and V by 3 bases; bases with no gene match: 2. CDR1 and CDR2 (germline): SGHKS, YYEKEE (reference sequence). CDR3 length: 12 amino acids. The CDR3 DNA sequence: TGTGCCAGCAGCTGGGACAGGCGTGGCTACACCTTC. It translates to CASSWDRRGYTF.

This clone was detected a few times. The rearrangement uses TRBV6-4 and TRBJ2-7; no reliable D call. The germline V gene encodes CDR1 MRHNA and CDR2 SNTAGT. V gave up 10 bases and J gave up 3 bases, with 13 bases separating them. The CDR3 has 12 residues. The CDR3 sequence is CAIRDTFYEQYF. The DNA for the CDR3 is TGTGCCATCCGAGACACTTTCTACGAGCAGTACTTC.

V gene TRBV30 combines with J gene TRBJ1-2, with D possibly TRBD1 on 5 matching bases. The CDR3 covers 14 residues. Germline CDR1 and CDR2: GTSNPN and SVGIG (reference sequence). V dropped 0 bases and J dropped 6 bases, with 14 bases sitting between them. The chain's CDR3 is CAWSVSLGLHGYTF. CDR3 in DNA: TGTGCCTGGAGTGTGAGTTTGGGGCTCCATGGCTACACCTTC.

This clone showed up just once. The sample carries other DNA sequences with the same CDR3. The V call is TRBV18, the J call TRBJ2-2; a weak D match, TRBD1 (6 bases). Germline assignment: CDR1 KGHSH and CDR2 LQKENI. V was shortened by 2 bases and J by 5 bases, with 9 bases between the two germline ends. This CDR3 is built from 14 residues. CDR3 sequence: CASSPGQLTGELFF. In DNA, the CDR3 is TGTGCCAGCTCACCAGGACAGTTGACCGGGGAGCTGTTTTTT.

The rearrangement links TRBV27 to TRBJ2-1; D is possibly TRBD2 (5 bases). Germline CDR1 and CDR2: MNHEY and SMNVEV (reference sequence). Trimming stripped 5 bases from V and 2 bases from J, with 19 bases between. CDR3 length: 17 residues. Here the CDR3 reads CASSHFLGAPTYNEQFF. CDR3 coding DNA: TGTGCCAGCAGTCATTTTCTGGGAGCCCCCACCTACAATGAGCAGTTCTTC.

This sequence joins TRBV9 and TRBJ2-5; perhaps TRBD2 as D (5 bases). Trimming took 3 bases from V and 5 from J, leaving 17 bases between them. CDR3 length equals 15 residues. CDR1 is SGDLS and CDR2 is YYNGEE in the germline V gene. CDR3 nucleotides: TGTGCCAGCAGCGGTCTCTCGCGGGTCGCGGAGACCCAGTACTTC. Translating gives CASSGLSRVAETQYF.

J is TRBJ2-1 and V is TRBV5-1; 7 bases are a match to TRBD2. The CDR3 has 14 amino acids. V was pared by 0 bases and J by 8 bases, with 5 bases of the junction left unmatched. In germline, CDR1 is SGHRS, CDR2 YFSETQ. CDR3 sequence: CASSLEGGPHEQFF. CDR3 bases: TGCGCCAGCAGCTTGGAGGGAGGGCCCCATGAGCAGTTCTTC. The complete variable domain, with remaining parts taken from reference TRBV5-1 and TRBJ2-1, reads KAGVTQTPRYLIKTRGQQVTLSCSPISGHRSVSWYQQTPGQGLQFLFEYFSETQRNKGNFPGRFSGRQFSNSRSEMNVSTLELGDSALYLCASSLEGGPHEQFFGPGTRLTVL.

This chain links TRBV15 with TRBJ1-3; D might be TRBD1 (6 bases). The ends were cut back, 5 bases at V and 4 bases at J, with 15 bases in the middle. The CDR3 is made up of 15 amino acids. Germline loops: CDR1 LNHNV, CDR2 YYDKDF (reference sequence). The CDR3 region has the DNA TGTGCCACCAGCGGGAGGAGGACAGTGGGAAACACCATATATTTT. This gives the protein CATSGRRTVGNTIYF.

J is TRBJ1-2 and V is TRBV7-2; D perhaps matches TRBD1 (6 bases). There are 14 residues in the CDR3. Trimming pared 3 bases from V and 4 bases from J, leaving 12 bases between. Germline V gene lookup returns CDR1 SGHTA and CDR2 FQGNSA. The CDR3 loop is CASSFQGLGYGYTF. The CDR3 region has the DNA TGTGCCAGCAGCTTCCAGGGGCTAGGCTATGGCTACACCTTC.

About this clone itself: The sample carries other DNA sequences with the same CDR3. The chain is built from TRBV30 and TRBJ1-2; maybe TRBD1 (5 bases). The CDR3 covers 14 residues. Trimming pared 2 bases from V and 2 bases from J, leaving 12 bases between. Germline CDR1 and CDR2: GTSNPN and SVGIG (reference sequence). CDR3 in amino acids: CAWSSQGRNYGYTF. The CDR3 DNA sequence: TGTGCCTGGAGTTCCCAGGGACGAAACTATGGCTACACCTTC.

This clone was seen a few times. The rearrangement links TRBV4-1 to TRBJ1-1; 10 nucleotides align to TRBD1. The CDR3 loop spans 14 amino acids. J was trimmed by 11 bases and V by 0 bases; bases with no gene match: 6. The germline V gene has CDR1 MGHRA and CDR2 YSYEKL. The CDR3 sequence is CASSQEGTGVEAFF. The CDR3, as DNA: TGCGCCAGCAGCCAAGAAGGGACAGGGGTTGAGGCTTTCTTT.

The chain carries TRBV30 and TRBJ1-4, with 9 bases identical to TRBD1. This CDR3 spans 14 amino acids. The germline V gene has CDR1 GTSNPN and CDR2 SVGIG (reference sequence). Unmatched junction bases numbered 3, after V lost 3 bases and J lost 4 bases. Here the CDR3 reads CAWRTGGGNEKLFF. The CDR3 DNA is TGTGCCTGGAGGACAGGGGGTGGTAATGAAAAACTGTTTTTT.